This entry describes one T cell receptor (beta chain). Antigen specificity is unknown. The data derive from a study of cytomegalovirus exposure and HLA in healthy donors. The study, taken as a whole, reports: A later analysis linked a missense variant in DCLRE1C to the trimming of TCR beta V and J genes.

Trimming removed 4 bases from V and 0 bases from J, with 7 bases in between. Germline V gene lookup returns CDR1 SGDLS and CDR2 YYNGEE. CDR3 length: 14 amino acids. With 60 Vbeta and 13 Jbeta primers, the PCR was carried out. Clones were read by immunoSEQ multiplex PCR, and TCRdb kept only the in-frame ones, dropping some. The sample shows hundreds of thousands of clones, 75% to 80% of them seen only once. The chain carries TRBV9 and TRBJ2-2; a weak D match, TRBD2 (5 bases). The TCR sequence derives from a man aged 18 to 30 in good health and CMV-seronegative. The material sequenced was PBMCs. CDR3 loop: CASSTTTNTGELFF. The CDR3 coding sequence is TGTGCCAGCAGCACGACTACGAACACCGGGGAGCTGTTTTTT. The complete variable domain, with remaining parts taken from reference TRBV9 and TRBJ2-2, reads DSGVTQTPKHLITATGQRVTLRCSPRSGDLSVYWYQQSLDQGLQFLIQYYNGEERAKGNILERFSAQQFPDLHSELNLSSLELGDSALYFCASSTTTNTGELFFGEGSRLTVL.